The 24 T cell receptor beta chains below all came from one sample that was sequenced in a study of yellow fever vaccine responses in identical twins. In TCRdb, the RT-PCR reads were re-called with MiXCR into one record per CDR3 protein. The data contain around 2,200 distinct CDR3 sequences, approximately 84% of them singletons. The sample here was T cells from blood (PBMCs), unsorted or a sorted subset (not recorded which), taken before or after yellow fever vaccination (not recorded which). These receptors were taken from a female donor who received the yellow fever vaccine.

This chain connects TRBV4-1 to TRBJ1-1, with D possibly matching TRBD1 (5 bases). Per germline, CDR1 MGHRA and CDR2 YSYEKL. The CDR3 runs to 16 residues. The V end lost 5 bases, the J end lost 0 bases, and 16 bases lay between the germline ends. The CDR3 protein is CASSYRSGMMNTEAFF. The CDR3 region has the DNA TGCGCCAGCAGCTATCGTTCAGGGATGATGAACACTGAAGCTTTCTTT.

This sequence joins TRBV5-5 and TRBJ1-1; TRBD1 is a possible D gene (5 bases). Germline CDR1 SGHKS, CDR2 YYEKEE (reference sequence). V shed 2 bases and J shed 0 bases, with 8 bases lying between them. The CDR3 runs to 14 residues. The CDR3: CASSLGTVNTEAFF. The CDR3 nucleotides read TGTGCCAGCAGCTTAGGGACGGTGAACACTGAAGCTTTCTTT.

This chain joins TRBV6-9 and TRBJ1-5; D is perhaps TRBD1 (6 bases). The CDR3 is 14 residues long. Germline V lookup: CDR1 MNHGY, CDR2 SVAAGI. V gave up 2 bases and J gave up 1 base, with 6 bases separating them. The DNA of the CDR3 is TGTGCCAGCAGTTATCAGGGGAGCAATCAGCCCCAGCATTTT. It is translated as CASSYQGSNQPQHF.

The chain employs TRBV4-1 and TRBJ1-1; 7 bases are a match to TRBD1. The CDR3 is made up of 15 amino acids. Losses at the gene ends were 3 bases for V and 0 bases for J; bases not matched to a gene: 4. The germline gives CDR1 MGHRA, CDR2 YSYEKL. The CDR3 sequence is CASSQHRGMNTEAFF. The CDR3 DNA follows: TGCGCCAGCAGCCAGCACAGGGGTATGAACACTGAAGCTTTCTTT.

The rearrangement uses TRBV11-1 and TRBJ1-1, with TRBD1 matching 7 bases. This CDR3 is 14 amino acids long. With V trimmed by 5 bases and J by 0 bases, 3 bases remained unmatched. Germline V CDR1 and CDR2: SGHAT, FQDESV (reference sequence). The CDR3 loop reads CASSVGQVNTEAFF. Here the CDR3 DNA reads TGTGCCAGCAGCGTCGGACAGGTGAACACTGAAGCTTTCTTT.

The chain recombines TRBV18 with TRBJ1-2; weak D call: TRBD1 (5 bases). The CDR3 has 18 amino acids. CDR1 is KGHSH and CDR2 is LQKENI in the germline V gene. Between the trimmed V and J ends, which lost 0 bases and 3 bases, there was a span of 20 bases. CDR3 coding DNA: TGTGCCAGCTCACCACCCGACAGTCTTAAGGCTCCCTACTATGGCTACACCTTC. Translated, it gives CASSPPDSLKAPYYGYTF.

The V and J genes are TRBV20-1 and TRBJ2-3; 8 positions agree with TRBD2. The CDR3 is 15 amino acids. J gave up 2 bases and V 1 base, and 5 bases lay outside the gene matches. Germline V gene sequence: CDR1 DFQATT, CDR2 SNEGSKA (reference sequence). The CDR3 is CSARGGSGITDTQYF. The CDR3 DNA reads as TGCAGTGCTAGAGGGGGTAGCGGGATCACAGATACGCAGTATTTT.

This clonotype was detected once. The chain carries TRBV20-1 and TRBJ2-3, with unresolved D. CDR3 length equals 12 residues. Germline V lookup: CDR1 DFQATT, CDR2 SNEGSKA (reference sequence). The CDR3 here is CSPTQPTDTQYF. The CDR3 DNA sequence: TGCAGCCCGACCCAACCGACAGATACGCAGTATTTT.

The chain has TRBV6-2 or TRBV6-3 and TRBJ2-7; 8 nucleotides align to TRBD2. Germline V gene sequence: CDR1 MNHEY, CDR2 SVGEGT. This CDR3 region has 17 residues. After removal of 0 bases from V and 6 bases from J, the junction contained 13 bases not matched to a gene. CDR3 protein: CASSYSVGRALGGEQYF. The CDR3 nucleotides are TGTGCCAGCAGTTACTCCGTCGGGAGGGCCCTCGGAGGCGAGCAGTACTTC.

V is TRBV19 and J is TRBJ2-1, with D unresolved. In germline, CDR1 is LNHDA, CDR2 SQIVND (reference sequence). The V and J ends lost 6 bases and 5 bases respectively, with 11 bases between them. The CDR3 runs 13 residues. CDR3 residues: CASSKSDNNEQFF. The CDR3 nucleotides read TGTGCCAGTAGCAAAAGCGACAACAATGAGCAGTTCTTC.

The chain couples TRBV25-1 to TRBJ2-1; 14 nucleotides agree with TRBD2. Germline trimming cut 4 bases from V and 6 bases from J; bases unmatched to any gene: 5. This CDR3 is 16 amino acids long. Germline V lookup: CDR1 MGHDK, CDR2 SYGVNS. The CDR3 region is CASSAAGTSGSNEQFF. The CDR3 DNA reads TGTGCCAGCAGTGCAGCCGGGACTAGCGGGAGCAATGAGCAGTTCTTC.

The gene calls are TRBV15 and TRBJ1-1; perhaps TRBD1 as D (5 bases). The germline V gene has CDR1 LNHNV and CDR2 YYDKDF (reference sequence). V dropped 3 bases and J dropped 3 bases, with 11 bases sitting between them. This CDR3 spans 14 amino acids. The DNA of the CDR3 is TGTGCCACCAGCAGCGGGGACGGATACACTGAAGCTTTCTTT. It yields the protein CATSSGDGYTEAFF.

This clonotype appeared a few times. This sequence joins TRBV30 and TRBJ1-5; D might be TRBD1 (6 bases). Germline V gene sequence: CDR1 GTSNPN, CDR2 SVGIG (reference sequence). The CDR3 extends over 14 amino acids. Trimming took 0 bases from V and 7 from J, leaving 13 bases between them. The CDR3 loop is CAWSVGGAGQPQHF. CDR3 DNA: TGTGCCTGGAGTGTAGGGGGTGCCGGGCAGCCCCAGCATTTT.

The rearrangement links TRBV10-3 to TRBJ1-5; 9 nucleotides match TRBD1. CDR3 length: 16 residues. With V trimmed by 10 bases and J by 1 base, 11 bases remained unmatched. From germline, CDR1 is ENHRY and CDR2 SYGVKD. CDR3 DNA: TGTGCCACCCACCCCGGGACAGGGATGAGCAATCAGCCCCAGCATTTT. Its translation: CATHPGTGMSNQPQHF.

The chain couples TRBV11-2 to TRBJ2-3; D is perhaps TRBD2 (6 bases). Between the trimmed V and J ends, which lost 5 bases and 4 bases, there was a span of 13 bases. The CDR3 is 14 residues long. Germline V gene sequence: CDR1 SGHAT, CDR2 FQNNGV. The CDR3 bases are TGTGCCAGCAGCGAACGACTAGTTGCAGATACGCAGTATTTT. It yields the protein CASSERLVADTQYF.

This clonotype was counted a few times. The chain has TRBV10-3 and TRBJ1-5, with D uncertain. V was cut by 5 bases and J by 2 bases, with 16 bases left in between. Germline loops: CDR1 ENHRY, CDR2 SYGVKD. This CDR3 is 16 amino acids long. CDR3 in DNA: TGTGCCATCAGTTCCCGGTTAATCGATGGCAATCAGCCCCAGCATTTT. Encoded protein: CAISSRLIDGNQPQHF.

This sequence joins TRBV24-1 and TRBJ1-5; TRBD1 agrees at 7 bases. CDR1 KGHDR and CDR2 SFDVKD come from the germline V gene. CDR3 length: 14 residues. V lost 9 bases, J lost 2 bases, and 6 bases stayed unmatched. DNA for the CDR3: TGTGCCACCCAGGGGGGTATCGGCAATCAGCCCCAGCATTTT. Translated, it gives CATQGGIGNQPQHF.

V gene TRBV11-1 combines with J gene TRBJ2-1; 13 bases fit TRBD2. Germline CDR1 SGHAT, CDR2 FQDESV (reference sequence). CDR3 length: 17 residues. The V gene end was trimmed by 2 bases and the J gene end by 11 bases; junction bases not matched to a gene: 12. This CDR3 reads CASSLLKPGTSGTKQFF. DNA for the CDR3: TGTGCCAGCAGCTTACTGAAGCCCGGGACTAGCGGGACAAAGCAGTTCTTC.

The J gene is TRBJ2-6, the V gene TRBV18; 10 nucleotides agree with TRBD1. Germline CDR1 is KGHSH and CDR2 is LQKENI. The CDR3 totals 17 residues. The V segment lost 8 bases and the J segment 2 bases; nucleotides outside the gene matches: 9. Here the CDR3 DNA reads TGTGCCAGCGACCGGGACAGGGGACTAACTGGGGCCAACGTCCTGACTTTC. It codes for CASDRDRGLTGANVLTF.

The chain employs TRBV6-5 and TRBJ1-6; no clear D gene. V was pared by 0 bases and J by 0 bases, with 6 bases between. Germline V gene sequence: CDR1 MNHEY, CDR2 SVGAGI. The CDR3 runs to 16 residues. The DNA of the CDR3 is TGTGCCAGCAGTTACTCAGGTGGCTCCTATAATTCACCCCTCCACTTT. Its protein product is CASSYSGGSYNSPLHF.

Comments on this clonotype: One end of the junction fails to match germline, which may point to a read error. The J gene is TRBJ2-1, the V gene TRBV11-1, with a possible D match to TRBD1 (6 bases). Germline CDR1 SGHAT, CDR2 FQDESV (reference sequence). The CDR3 consists of 14 residues. In nucleotides, the CDR3 is TGTGCCAGCAGCTTAGTACAGGGAACTAATGAGAAGTTCTTC. It encodes CASSLVQGTNEKFF.

V is TRBV20-1 and J is TRBJ1-1; D is undetermined. The V end was cut by 4 bases, the J end by 4 bases, with 10 bases between. CDR3 length: 12 residues. Per germline, CDR1 DFQATT and CDR2 SNEGSKA (reference sequence). The CDR3 is CSATPRFTEAFF. The CDR3 DNA follows: TGCAGTGCTACTCCCCGATTCACTGAAGCTTTCTTT.

The V gene is TRBV29-1, the J gene TRBJ1-1, with D perhaps matching TRBD1 (6 bases). V was shortened by 5 bases and J by 0 bases, with 10 bases between the two germline ends. Looked up from germline, CDR1 is SQVTM and CDR2 is ANQGSEA. This CDR3 spans 13 amino acids. DNA of the CDR3: TGCAGCGTTCGGGGGGCGCTGAACACTGAAGCTTTCTTT. It encodes CSVRGALNTEAFF.

The gene calls are TRBV11-1 and TRBJ2-1; 10 bases match TRBD1. The J segment lost 5 bases and the V segment lost 7 bases, leaving 8 bases of the junction unmatched. This CDR3 is built from 15 residues. Germline CDR1 is SGHAT and CDR2 is FQDESV (reference sequence). The chain's CDR3 is CASKTGGTGDNEQFF. As DNA, the CDR3 is TGTGCCAGCAAAACGGGGGGGACAGGGGACAATGAGCAGTTCTTC.